The 18 T cell receptor beta chains presented below share a single source sample, sequenced in a study of OX40 agonist ivuxolimab in advanced cancers. Sequencing was performed with immunoSEQ multiplex PCR; in TCRdb, only in-frame clones are kept and a portion is missing. Among about 60,000 clones listed, around 85% were seen once. The material was CD4+ or CD8+ T cells sorted from blood, obtained in a trial of the OX40 agonist ivuxolimab. The receptors were gathered from an adult with an advanced solid tumor such as melanoma, head and neck, liver or kidney cancer.

A word on this clone: This may come from a read error, since a much larger clone is one base off. Other DNA variants within this sample encode the same CDR3. V is TRBV6-5 and J is TRBJ1-1, with D maybe TRBD1 (5 bases). This CDR3 contains 14 residues. CDR1 and CDR2 from the germline V gene are MNHEY and SVGAGI. V was pared by 2 bases and J by 3 bases, with 10 bases between. DNA of the CDR3: TGTGCCAGCAGTTACGGAGGGGAGGACACTGAAGCTTTCTTT. The encoded protein is CASSYGGEDTEAFF.

The chain combines TRBV10-2 with TRBJ2-1; D gene unclear. The CDR3 is made up of 15 amino acids. Trimming took off 0 bases at V and 1 base at J, with 7 bases between the two ends. The germline V gene has CDR1 WSHSY and CDR2 SAAADI. DNA of the CDR3: TGCGCCAGCAGTGAGTCGCGCGGATCCTACAATGAGCAGTTCTTC. Amino acids: CASSESRGSYNEQFF.

The chain employs TRBV6-6 and TRBJ1-1, with D unresolved. The CDR3 runs to 13 residues. V was cut by 7 bases and J by 6 bases, with 15 bases left in between. Germline assignment: CDR1 MNHNY and CDR2 SVGAGI (reference sequence). The chain's CDR3 is CASMVGALAEAFF. CDR3 sequence (DNA): TGTGCCAGCATGGTGGGTGCTTTAGCTGAAGCTTTCTTT.

The CDR3 protein is CASSYKWEAGELFF. DNA of the CDR3: TGTGCCAGCAGTTACAAGTGGGAAGCCGGGGAGCTGTTTTTT. The V call is TRBV6-5, the J call TRBJ2-2; D gene uncertain. V dropped 2 bases and J dropped 6 bases, with 10 bases sitting between them. The CDR3 consists of 14 residues. Germline CDR1 is MNHEY and CDR2 is SVGAGI.

CDR3 nucleotides: TGTGCCAGCAGCTTCAAGGACAGCTCCTACGAGCAGTACTTC. It is translated as CASSFKDSSYEQYF. The chain uses TRBV11-1 and TRBJ2-7; D may be TRBD1 (6 bases). Germline assignment: CDR1 SGHAT and CDR2 FQDESV (reference sequence). The V gene lost 3 bases and the J gene lost 0 bases, with 9 bases spanning the gap. The CDR3 has 14 residues. Complete variable domain (other parts from reference TRBV11-1 and TRBJ2-7): EAEVAQSPRYKITEKSQAVAFWCDPISGHATLYWYRQILGQGPELLVQFQDESVVDDSQLPKDRFSAERLKGVDSTLKIQPAELGDSAMYLCASSFKDSSYEQYFGPGTRLTVT.

The V gene is TRBV9, the J gene TRBJ1-3, with D possibly being TRBD1 (5 bases). Germline V gene data show CDR1 as SGDLS and CDR2 as YYNGEE. Trimming stripped 0 bases from V and 0 bases from J, with 13 bases between. The CDR3 has 17 amino acids. The chain's CDR3 is CASSVVAGQYSGNTIYF. The CDR3 DNA follows: TGTGCCAGCAGCGTAGTCGCGGGGCAATACTCTGGAAACACCATATATTTT.

The gene calls are TRBV27 and TRBJ2-7, with D unclear. Deletions cut 6 bases from V and 2 bases from J, with 17 bases between. The CDR3 is made up of 15 amino acids. CDR1 is MNHEY and CDR2 is SMNVEV in the germline V gene (reference sequence). CDR3 amino acids: CASRPDRSLTYEQYF. CDR3 coding DNA: TGTGCCAGCAGGCCCGACCGGAGCCTCACCTACGAGCAGTACTTC.

The chain links TRBV5-6 to TRBJ2-1; 9 bases are shared with TRBD1. This CDR3 has 11 residues. With 5 bases clipped from V and 14 bases from J, the junction kept 5 bases outside the gene matches. CDR1 is SGHDT and CDR2 is YYEEEE in the germline V gene. CDR3: CASSFGDREFF. In nucleotides, the CDR3 is TGTGCCAGCAGTTTCGGGGACAGGGAGTTCTTC.

The chain combines TRBV9 with TRBJ2-2, with 8 positions matching TRBD2. V lost 0 bases to trimming and J lost 6 bases; unmatched junction nucleotides: 4. Germline V gives CDR1 SGDLS, CDR2 YYNGEE. The length of the CDR3 is 15 residues. Here the CDR3 reads CASSVDGGAPGELFF. CDR3 nucleotide sequence: TGTGCCAGCAGCGTAGACGGGGGGGCTCCCGGGGAGCTGTTTTTT.

The V call is TRBV4-1, the J call TRBJ2-4; D perhaps matches TRBD2 (6 bases). V lost 0 bases and J lost 3, with 21 bases in between. CDR3 size: 19 residues. The germline V gene has CDR1 MGHRA and CDR2 YSYEKL. DNA of the CDR3: TGCGCCAGCAGCCAAGAGGACACACGGGGGATTCGCAGCAAAAACATTCAGTACTTC. This gives the protein CASSQEDTRGIRSKNIQYF.

As regards this clone: This likely comes from a read error, as the CDR3 has no conserved phenylalanine or tryptophan at its end. The J gene is TRBJ1-6, the V gene TRBV19, with unresolved D. The CDR3 consists of 13 residues. From germline, CDR1 is LNHDA and CDR2 SQIVND (reference sequence). The CDR3 bases are TGTGCAAGCGGCTTCTCGGGGAATTCACCCCTCCACCTT. It is translated as CASGFSGNSPLHL.

This sequence joins TRBV5-8 and TRBJ1-1, with a possible D match to TRBD1 (5 bases). The CDR3 runs 15 residues. The V end lost 4 bases, the J end lost 5 bases, and 18 bases lay between the germline ends. Germline V gives CDR1 SGHTS, CDR2 YDEGEE. The CDR3 DNA is TGTGCCAGCAGCCTGATCGGAGGGACGGATACTGAAGCTTTCTTT. Residues: CASSLIGGTDTEAFF.

This clone has a single count. This chain uses TRBV12-5 with TRBJ1-4, with unresolved D. In germline, CDR1 is LGHNT, CDR2 FRNRAP. This CDR3 has 14 amino acids. V was cut by 1 base and J by 8 bases, with 11 bases left in between. In DNA, the CDR3 is TGTGCTAGTGGTTTGGGTCCGAGGACGGAAAAACTGTTTTTT. Its protein product is CASGLGPRTEKLFF.

The chain couples TRBV28 to TRBJ2-7, with 9 bases matching TRBD1. This CDR3 contains 13 residues. After removal of 10 bases from V and 1 base from J, the junction contained 5 bases not matched to a gene. Looked up from germline, CDR1 is MDHEN and CDR2 is SYDVKM. DNA of the CDR3: TGTGCCACCTCGGACAGGGGTTCCTACGAGCAGTACTTC. This sequence encodes CATSDRGSYEQYF.

The chain uses TRBV19 and TRBJ2-5; TRBD1 matches 8 bases. The CDR3 covers 19 residues. Germline CDR1 and CDR2: LNHDA and SQIVND (reference sequence). The trim removed 4 bases at V and 5 bases at J, leaving 21 bases unmatched. The chain's CDR3 is CASSRGLDRESKLVETQYF. Here the CDR3 DNA reads TGTGCCAGTAGTAGGGGTCTGGACAGGGAAAGCAAGTTGGTGGAGACCCAGTACTTC. Based on the CDR3 plus reference TRBV19 and TRBJ2-5, the full variable domain is DGGITQSPKYLFRKEGQNVTLSCEQNLNHDAMYWYRQDPGQGLRLIYYSQIVNDFQKGDIAEGYSVSREKKESFPLTVTSAQKNPTAFYLCASSRGLDRESKLVETQYFGPGTRLLVL.

This clone ranks as medium-sized. Other DNA sequences in the same sample also yield this CDR3. The chain carries TRBV5-6 and TRBJ1-1; D ambiguous. Germline CDR1 and CDR2: SGHDT and YYEEEE. This CDR3 is built from 13 residues. V dropped 0 bases and J dropped 2 bases, with 5 bases sitting between them. The CDR3 coding sequence is TGTGCCAGCAGCTTGGCGGACAACACTGAAGCTTTCTTT. Amino acids: CASSLADNTEAFF.

Comments on this clone: The sample holds other DNA sequences that translate to the same CDR3. The chain links TRBV28 to TRBJ1-1; D not resolved. The CDR3 is made up of 13 amino acids. V was clipped by 6 bases and J by 0 bases, with 8 bases between them. The germline V gene has CDR1 MDHEN and CDR2 SYDVKM. The CDR3, as DNA: TGTGCCAGCAGCTCAGTGATGAACACTGAAGCTTTCTTT. It codes for CASSSVMNTEAFF.

This clone was counted a few times. V usage is TRBV10-1 and J usage is TRBJ2-6, with a possible D match to TRBD2 (7 bases). Germline values: CDR1 WNHNN, CDR2 SYGVQD (reference sequence). The CDR3 is 19 amino acids. V lost 11 bases and J lost 0, with 26 bases in between. The CDR3 spells CALEGGALPTSSGANVLTF. CDR3 DNA sequence: TGCGCCCTCGAAGGGGGGGCCCTCCCTACGAGCTCTGGGGCCAACGTCCTGACTTTC.